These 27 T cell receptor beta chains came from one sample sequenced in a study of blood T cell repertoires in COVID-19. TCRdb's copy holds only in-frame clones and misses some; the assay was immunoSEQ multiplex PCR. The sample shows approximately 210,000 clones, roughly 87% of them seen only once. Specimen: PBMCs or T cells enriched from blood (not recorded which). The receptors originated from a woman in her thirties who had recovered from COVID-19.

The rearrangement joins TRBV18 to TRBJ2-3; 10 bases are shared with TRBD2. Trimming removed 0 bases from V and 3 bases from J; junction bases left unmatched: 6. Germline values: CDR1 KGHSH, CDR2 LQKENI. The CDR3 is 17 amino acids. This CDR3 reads CASSPPVGSGRTDTQYF. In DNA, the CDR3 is TGTGCCAGCTCACCACCGGTTGGTAGCGGGAGGACAGATACGCAGTATTTT.

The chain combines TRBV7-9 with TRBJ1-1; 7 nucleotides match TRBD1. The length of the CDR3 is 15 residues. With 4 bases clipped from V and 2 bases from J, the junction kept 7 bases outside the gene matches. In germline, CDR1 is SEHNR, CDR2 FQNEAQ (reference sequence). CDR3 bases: TGTGCCAGCAGCTCCGCCGGGACAGAAAACACTGAAGCTTTCTTT. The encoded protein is CASSSAGTENTEAFF.

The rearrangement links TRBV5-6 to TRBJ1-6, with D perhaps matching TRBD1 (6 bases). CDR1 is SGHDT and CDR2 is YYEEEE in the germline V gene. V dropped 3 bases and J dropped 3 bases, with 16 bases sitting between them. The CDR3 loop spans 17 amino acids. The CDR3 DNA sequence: TGTGCCAGCAGCTATTGGGGGTCGGACAGCTATAATTCACCCCTCCACTTT. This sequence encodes CASSYWGSDSYNSPLHF.

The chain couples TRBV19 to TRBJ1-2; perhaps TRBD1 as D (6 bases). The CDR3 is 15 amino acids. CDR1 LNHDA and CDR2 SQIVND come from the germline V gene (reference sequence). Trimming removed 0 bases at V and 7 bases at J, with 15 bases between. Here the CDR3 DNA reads TGTGCCAGTAGTATAGAGGTCAGGGGCGATTTTGGCTACACCTTC. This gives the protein CASSIEVRGDFGYTF.

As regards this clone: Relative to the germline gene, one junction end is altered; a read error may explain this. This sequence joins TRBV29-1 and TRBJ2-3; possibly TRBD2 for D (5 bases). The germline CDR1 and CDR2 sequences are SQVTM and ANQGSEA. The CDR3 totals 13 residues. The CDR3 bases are TGCAGCGTGGAGGTCGGTAGCATAGATACGCAGTATTTT. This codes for CSVEVGSIDTQYF.

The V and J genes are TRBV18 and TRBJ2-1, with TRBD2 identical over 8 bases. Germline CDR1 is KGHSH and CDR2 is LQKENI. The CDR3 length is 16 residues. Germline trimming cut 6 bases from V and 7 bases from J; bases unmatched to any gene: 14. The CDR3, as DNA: TGTGCCAGCTCTACCAAGACGGGGCGGGAGGAGAATGAGCAGTTCTTC. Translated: CASSTKTGREENEQFF.

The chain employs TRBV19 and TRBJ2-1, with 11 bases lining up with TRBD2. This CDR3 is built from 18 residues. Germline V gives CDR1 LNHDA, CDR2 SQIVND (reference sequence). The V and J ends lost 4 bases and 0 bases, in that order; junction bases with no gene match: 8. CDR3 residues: CASSRASGGTTSYNEQFF. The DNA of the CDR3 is TGTGCCAGTAGTAGGGCTAGCGGGGGGACTACCTCCTACAATGAGCAGTTCTTC.

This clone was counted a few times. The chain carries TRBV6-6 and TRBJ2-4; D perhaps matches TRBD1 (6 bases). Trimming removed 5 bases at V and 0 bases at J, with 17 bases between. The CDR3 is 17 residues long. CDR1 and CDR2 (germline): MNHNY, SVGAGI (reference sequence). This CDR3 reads CASSLRTDSLAKNIQYF. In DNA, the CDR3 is TGTGCCAGCAGTCTAAGGACAGACTCTTTAGCCAAAAACATTCAGTACTTC.

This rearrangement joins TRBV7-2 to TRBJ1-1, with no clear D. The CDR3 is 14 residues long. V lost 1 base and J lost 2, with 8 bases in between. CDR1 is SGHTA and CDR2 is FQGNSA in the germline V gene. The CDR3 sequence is CASSLGRDNTEAFF. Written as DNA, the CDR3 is TGTGCCAGCAGCTTAGGACGGGATAACACTGAAGCTTTCTTT.

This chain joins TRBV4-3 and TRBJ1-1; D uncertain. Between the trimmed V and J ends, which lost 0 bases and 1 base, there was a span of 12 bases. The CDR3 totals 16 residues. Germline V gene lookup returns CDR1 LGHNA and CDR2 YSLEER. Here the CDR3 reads CASSQDSGGENTEAFF. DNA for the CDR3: TGCGCCAGCAGCCAAGATAGTGGCGGGGAGAACACTGAAGCTTTCTTT.

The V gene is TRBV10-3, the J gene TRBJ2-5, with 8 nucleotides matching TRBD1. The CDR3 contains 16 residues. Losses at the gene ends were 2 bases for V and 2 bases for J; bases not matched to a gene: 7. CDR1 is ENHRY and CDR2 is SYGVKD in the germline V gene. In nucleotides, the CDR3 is TGTGCCATCAGTGAGAGAATAGGGACAGGACAAGAGACCCAGTACTTC. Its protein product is CAISERIGTGQETQYF.

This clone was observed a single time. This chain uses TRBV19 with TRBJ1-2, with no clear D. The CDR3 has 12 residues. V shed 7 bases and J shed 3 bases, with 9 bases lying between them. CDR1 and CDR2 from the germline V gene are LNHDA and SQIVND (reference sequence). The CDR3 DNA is TGTGCCAGTAACCGGGGAGACTATGGCTACACCTTC. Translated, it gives CASNRGDYGYTF.

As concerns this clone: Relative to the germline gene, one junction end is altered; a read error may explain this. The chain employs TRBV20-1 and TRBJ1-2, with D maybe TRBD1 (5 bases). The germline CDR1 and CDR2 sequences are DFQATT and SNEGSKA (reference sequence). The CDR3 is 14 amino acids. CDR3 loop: CSASFGGLADGYTF. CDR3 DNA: TGCAGCGCTAGTTTTGGGGGACTGGCGGATGGCTACACCTTC.

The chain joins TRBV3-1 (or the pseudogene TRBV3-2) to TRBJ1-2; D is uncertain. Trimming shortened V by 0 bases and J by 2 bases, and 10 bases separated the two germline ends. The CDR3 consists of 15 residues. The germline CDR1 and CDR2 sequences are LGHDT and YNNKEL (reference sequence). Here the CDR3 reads CASSQEVWRNYGYTF. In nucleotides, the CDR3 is TGTGCCAGCAGCCAAGAAGTATGGAGAAACTATGGCTACACCTTC.

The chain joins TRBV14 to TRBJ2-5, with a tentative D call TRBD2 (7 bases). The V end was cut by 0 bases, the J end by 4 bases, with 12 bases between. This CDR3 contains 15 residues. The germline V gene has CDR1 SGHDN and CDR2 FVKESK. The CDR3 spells CASSQEGGGGETQYF. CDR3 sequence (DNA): TGTGCCAGCAGCCAAGAGGGGGGGGGCGGAGAGACCCAGTACTTC.

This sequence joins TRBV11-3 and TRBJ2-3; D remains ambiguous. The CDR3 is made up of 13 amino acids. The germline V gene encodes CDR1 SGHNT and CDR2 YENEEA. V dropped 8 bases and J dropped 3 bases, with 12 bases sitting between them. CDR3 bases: TGTGCCAGCGGTCAAGAGGTTACAGATACGCAGTATTTT. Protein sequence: CASGQEVTDTQYF.

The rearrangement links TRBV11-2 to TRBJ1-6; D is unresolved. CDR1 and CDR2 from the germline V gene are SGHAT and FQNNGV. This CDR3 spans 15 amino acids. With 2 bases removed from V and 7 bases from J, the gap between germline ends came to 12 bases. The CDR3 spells CASSLTQFRNSPLHF. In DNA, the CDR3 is TGTGCCAGCAGCTTAACACAATTCCGCAATTCACCCCTCCACTTT.

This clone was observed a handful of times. The CDR3, as DNA: TGTGCCAGCAGCTTAGTTACGGGGACTTATATAAATGAGCAGTTCTTC. The encoded protein is CASSLVTGTYINEQFF. The chain links TRBV7-6 to TRBJ2-1; D is possibly TRBD2 (6 bases). V dropped 1 base and J dropped 7 bases, with 17 bases sitting between them. CDR1 is SGHVS and CDR2 is FNYEAQ in the germline V gene. This CDR3 contains 16 residues. The full variable domain, its missing parts supplied by reference TRBV7-6 and TRBJ2-1, is GAGVSQSPRYKVTKRGQDVALRCDPISGHVSLYWYRQALGQGPEFLTYFNYEAQQDKSGLPNDRFSAERPEGSISTLTIQRTEQRDSAMYRCASSLVTGTYINEQFFGPGTRLTVL.

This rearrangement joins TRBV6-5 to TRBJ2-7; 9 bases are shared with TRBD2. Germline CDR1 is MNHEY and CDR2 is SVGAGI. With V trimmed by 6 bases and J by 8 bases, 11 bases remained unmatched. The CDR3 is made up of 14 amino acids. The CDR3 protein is CASRPGLAPAQQYF. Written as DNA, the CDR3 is TGTGCCAGCAGACCCGGACTAGCGCCGGCCCAGCAGTACTTC.

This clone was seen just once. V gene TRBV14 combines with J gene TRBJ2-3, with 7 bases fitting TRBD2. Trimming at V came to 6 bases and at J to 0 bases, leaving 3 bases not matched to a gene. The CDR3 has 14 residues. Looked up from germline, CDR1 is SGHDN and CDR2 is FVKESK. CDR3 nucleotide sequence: TGTGCCAGCAGTTCACTAGCGAGCACAGATACGCAGTATTTT. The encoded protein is CASSSLASTDTQYF. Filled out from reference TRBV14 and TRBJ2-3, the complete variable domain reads EAGVTQFPSHSVIEKGQTVTLRCDPISGHDNLYWYRRVMGKEIKFLLHFVKESKQDESGMPNNRFLAERTGGTYSTLKVQPAELEDSGVYFCASSSLASTDTQYFGPGTRLTVL.

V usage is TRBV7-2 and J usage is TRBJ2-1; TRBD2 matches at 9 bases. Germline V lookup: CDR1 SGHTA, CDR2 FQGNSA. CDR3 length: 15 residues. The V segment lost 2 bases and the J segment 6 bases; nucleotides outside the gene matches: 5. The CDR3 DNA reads TGTGCCAGCAGCTTACCGGGACTAGCAAGCAATGAGCAGTTCTTC. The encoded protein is CASSLPGLASNEQFF.

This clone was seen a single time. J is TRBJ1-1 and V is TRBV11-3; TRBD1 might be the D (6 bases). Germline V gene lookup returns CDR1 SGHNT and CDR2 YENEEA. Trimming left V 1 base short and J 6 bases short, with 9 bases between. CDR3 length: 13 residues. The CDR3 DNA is TGTGCCAGCAGCTTAGGGACAGTATCTGAAGCTTTCTTT. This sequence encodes CASSLGTVSEAFF.

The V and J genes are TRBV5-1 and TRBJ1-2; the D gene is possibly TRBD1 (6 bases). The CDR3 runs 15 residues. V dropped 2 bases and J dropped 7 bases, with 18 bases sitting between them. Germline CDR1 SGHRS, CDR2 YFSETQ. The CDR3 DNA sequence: TGCGCCAGCAGCTTCGGGGTGGGGGCGGAGCGTGGCTACACCTTC. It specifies CASSFGVGAERGYTF.

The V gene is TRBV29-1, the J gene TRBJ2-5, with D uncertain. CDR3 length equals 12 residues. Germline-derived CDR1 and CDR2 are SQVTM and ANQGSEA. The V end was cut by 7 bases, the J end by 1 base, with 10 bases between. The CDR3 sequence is CSALPLQETQYF. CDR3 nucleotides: TGCAGCGCCCTCCCCCTCCAAGAGACCCAGTACTTC. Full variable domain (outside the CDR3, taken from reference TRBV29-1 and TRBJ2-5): SAVISQKPSRDICQRGTSLTIQCQVDSQVTMMFWYRQQPGQSLTLIATANQGSEATYESGFVIDKFPISRPNLTFSTLTVSNMSPEDSSIYLCSALPLQETQYFGPGTRLLVL.

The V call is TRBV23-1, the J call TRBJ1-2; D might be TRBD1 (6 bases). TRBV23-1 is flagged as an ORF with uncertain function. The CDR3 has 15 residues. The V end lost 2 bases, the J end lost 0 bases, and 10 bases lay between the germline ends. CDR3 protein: CASSQRTVSNYGYTF. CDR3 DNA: TGCGCCAGCAGTCAACGGACAGTTTCTAACTATGGCTACACCTTC.

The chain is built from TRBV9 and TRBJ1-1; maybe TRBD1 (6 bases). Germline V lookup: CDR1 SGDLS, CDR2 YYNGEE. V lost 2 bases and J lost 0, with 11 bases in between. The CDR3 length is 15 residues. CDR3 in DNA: TGTGCCAGCAGCGTCGAAGGGGGAATGAACACTGAAGCTTTCTTT. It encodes CASSVEGGMNTEAFF.

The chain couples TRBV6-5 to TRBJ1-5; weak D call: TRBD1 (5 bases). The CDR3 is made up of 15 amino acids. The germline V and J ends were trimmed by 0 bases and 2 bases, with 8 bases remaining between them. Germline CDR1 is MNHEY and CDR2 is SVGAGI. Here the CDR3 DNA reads TGTGCCAGCAGTTACTCCAGGGAGGGCAATCAGCCCCAGCATTTT. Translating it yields CASSYSREGNQPQHF.